At least ten counts were recorded for the clone carrying this T cell receptor (beta chain). The antigen remains undetermined. The repertoire was sequenced with immunoSEQ multiplex PCR; TCRdb's copy has only in-frame clones and lacks some. There are 12,000 or so clones in the sample, none observed a single time. This record belongs to a study of T cells after posttransplantation cyclophosphamide. V shed 0 bases and J shed 3 bases, with 23 bases lying between them. There are 19 residues in the CDR3. Looked up from germline, CDR1 is MNHNS and CDR2 is SASEGT. Busulfan-fludarabine conditioning, marrow transplant, and cyclophosphamide on days +3 and +4 were administered. Study results and caveats: TRB overlap between skin or GI tissue T cells and blood was limited.

The chain employs TRBV6-1 and TRBJ1-1; D might be TRBD1 (6 bases). The sequence was obtained from a female patient aged 40-50 years who received an allogeneic stem cell transplant from a related donor, was CMV-positive, and had acute GVHD only. Some T cells may be graft donor cells. This specimen consisted of PBMCs, obtained after allogeneic stem cell transplant with posttransplant cyclophosphamide. As DNA, the CDR3 is TGTGCCAGCAGTGAAGCCGGGGGCGGGGGAATTCTAACGGACACTGAAGCTTTCTTT. Protein: CASSEAGGGGILTDTEAFF.